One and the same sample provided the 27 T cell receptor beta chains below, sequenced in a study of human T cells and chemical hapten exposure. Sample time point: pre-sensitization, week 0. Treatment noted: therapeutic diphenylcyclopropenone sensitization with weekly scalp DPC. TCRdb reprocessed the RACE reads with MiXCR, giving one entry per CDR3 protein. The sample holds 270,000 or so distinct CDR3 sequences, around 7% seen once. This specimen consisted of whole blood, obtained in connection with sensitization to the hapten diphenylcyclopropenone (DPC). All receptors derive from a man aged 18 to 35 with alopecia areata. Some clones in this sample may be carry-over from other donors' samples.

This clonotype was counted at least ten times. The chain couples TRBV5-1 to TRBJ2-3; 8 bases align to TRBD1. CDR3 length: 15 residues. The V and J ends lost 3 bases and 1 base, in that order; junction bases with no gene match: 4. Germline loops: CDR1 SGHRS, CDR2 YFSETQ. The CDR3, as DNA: TGCGCCAGCAGCTCAGGGGGCGGTGGCACAGATACGCAGTATTTT. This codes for CASSSGGGGTDTQYF.

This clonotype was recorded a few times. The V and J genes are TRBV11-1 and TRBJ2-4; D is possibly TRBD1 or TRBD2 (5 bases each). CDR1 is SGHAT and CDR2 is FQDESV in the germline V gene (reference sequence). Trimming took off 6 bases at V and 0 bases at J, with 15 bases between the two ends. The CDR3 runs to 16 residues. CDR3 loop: CASSYGSRGAKNIQYF. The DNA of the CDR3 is TGTGCCAGCAGTTATGGGTCGAGGGGAGCCAAAAACATTCAGTACTTC.

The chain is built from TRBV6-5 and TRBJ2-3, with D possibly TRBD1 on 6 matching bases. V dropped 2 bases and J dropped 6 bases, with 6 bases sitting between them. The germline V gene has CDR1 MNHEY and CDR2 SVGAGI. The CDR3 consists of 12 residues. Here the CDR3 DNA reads TGTGCCAGCAGTTACCAGGGGGATACGCAGTATTTT. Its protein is CASSYQGDTQYF.

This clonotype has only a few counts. CDR3 protein: CAPSRSGAFF. CDR3 sequence (DNA): TGCGCCCCCAGCCGGAGTGGGGCTTTCTTT. The chain carries TRBV10-1 and TRBJ1-1; D is uncertain. Germline CDR1 WNHNN, CDR2 SYGVQD (reference sequence). The ends were cut back, 11 bases at V and 11 bases at J, with 15 bases in the middle. The CDR3 has 10 residues.

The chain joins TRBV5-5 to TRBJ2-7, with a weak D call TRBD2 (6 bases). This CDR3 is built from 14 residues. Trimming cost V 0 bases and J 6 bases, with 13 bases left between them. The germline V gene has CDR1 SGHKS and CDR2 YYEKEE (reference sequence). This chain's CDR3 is CASSLVGGSAEQYF. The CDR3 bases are TGTGCCAGCAGCTTGGTGGGAGGTTCCGCCGAGCAGTACTTC.

The CDR3 region is CASSYSRAFNQPQHF. CDR3 DNA sequence: TGTGCCAGCAGTTACTCGAGGGCTTTCAATCAGCCCCAGCATTTT. V usage is TRBV6-5 and J usage is TRBJ1-5; no clear D gene. The CDR3 has 15 residues. CDR1 MNHEY and CDR2 SVGAGI come from the germline V gene. Deletions cut 0 bases from V and 3 bases from J, with 9 bases between.

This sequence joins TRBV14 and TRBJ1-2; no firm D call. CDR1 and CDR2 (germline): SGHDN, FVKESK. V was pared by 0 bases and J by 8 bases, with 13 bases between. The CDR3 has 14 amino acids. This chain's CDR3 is CASSQDQAFEGYTF. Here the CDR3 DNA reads TGTGCCAGCAGCCAAGATCAGGCTTTTGAGGGCTACACCTTC.

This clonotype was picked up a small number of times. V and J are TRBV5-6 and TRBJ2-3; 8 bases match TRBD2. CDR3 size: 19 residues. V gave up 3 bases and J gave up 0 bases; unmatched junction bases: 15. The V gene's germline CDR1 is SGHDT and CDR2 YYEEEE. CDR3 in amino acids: CASSWALAAAPSSTDTQYF. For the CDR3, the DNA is TGTGCCAGCAGCTGGGCACTAGCGGCCGCTCCCTCTAGCACAGATACGCAGTATTTT.

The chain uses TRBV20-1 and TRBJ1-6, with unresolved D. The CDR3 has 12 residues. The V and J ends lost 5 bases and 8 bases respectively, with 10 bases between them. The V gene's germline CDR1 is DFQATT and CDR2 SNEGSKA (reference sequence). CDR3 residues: CSAGWEDSPLHF. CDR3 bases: TGCAGTGCTGGGTGGGAGGATTCACCCCTCCACTTT.

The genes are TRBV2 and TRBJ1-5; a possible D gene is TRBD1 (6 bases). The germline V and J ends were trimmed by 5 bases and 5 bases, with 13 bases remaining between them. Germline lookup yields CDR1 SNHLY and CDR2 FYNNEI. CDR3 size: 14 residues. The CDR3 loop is CASSLQGFDQPQHF. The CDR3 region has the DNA TGTGCCAGCAGTTTACAGGGATTTGATCAGCCCCAGCATTTT.

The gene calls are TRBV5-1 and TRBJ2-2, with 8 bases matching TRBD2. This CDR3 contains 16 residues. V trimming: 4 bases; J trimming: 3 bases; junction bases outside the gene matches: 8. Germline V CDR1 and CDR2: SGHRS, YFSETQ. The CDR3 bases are TGCGCCAGCAGCCGCACTAGCGGTCATGACACCGGGGAGCTGTTTTTT. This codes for CASSRTSGHDTGELFF. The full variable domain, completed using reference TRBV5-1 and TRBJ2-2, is KAGVTQTPRYLIKTRGQQVTLSCSPISGHRSVSWYQQTPGQGLQFLFEYFSETQRNKGNFPGRFSGRQFSNSRSEMNVSTLELGDSALYLCASSRTSGHDTGELFFGEGSRLTVL.

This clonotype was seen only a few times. CDR3 in DNA: TGTGCCAGCAGTTCTGACAGGGAAAGTCAGCCCCAGCATTTT. It encodes CASSSDRESQPQHF. The chain has TRBV12-3 or TRBV12-4 and TRBJ1-5; 7 bases fit TRBD1. The CDR3 sequence is 14 residues long. V shed 4 bases, J shed 6 bases, and the junction held 6 bases outside the gene matches.

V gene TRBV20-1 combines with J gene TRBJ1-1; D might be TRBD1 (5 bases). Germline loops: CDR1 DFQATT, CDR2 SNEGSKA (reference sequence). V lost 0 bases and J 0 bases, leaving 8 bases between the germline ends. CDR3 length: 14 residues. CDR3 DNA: TGCAGTGCTAGAGATAGACAGCTGAACACTGAAGCTTTCTTT. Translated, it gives CSARDRQLNTEAFF.

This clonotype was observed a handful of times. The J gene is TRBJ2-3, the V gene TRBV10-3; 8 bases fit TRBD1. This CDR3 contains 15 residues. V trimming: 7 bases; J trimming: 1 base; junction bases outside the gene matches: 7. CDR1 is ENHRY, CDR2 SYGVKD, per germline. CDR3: CAIKAGGAGTDTQYF. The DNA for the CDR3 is TGTGCCATCAAGGCAGGGGGCGCCGGCACAGATACGCAGTATTTT.

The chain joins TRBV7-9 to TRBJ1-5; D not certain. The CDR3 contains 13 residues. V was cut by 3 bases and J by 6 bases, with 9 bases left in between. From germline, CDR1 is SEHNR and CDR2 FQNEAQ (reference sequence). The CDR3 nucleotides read TGTGCCAGCAGCTTGTCAGGCGCTCAGCCCCAGCATTTT. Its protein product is CASSLSGAQPQHF.

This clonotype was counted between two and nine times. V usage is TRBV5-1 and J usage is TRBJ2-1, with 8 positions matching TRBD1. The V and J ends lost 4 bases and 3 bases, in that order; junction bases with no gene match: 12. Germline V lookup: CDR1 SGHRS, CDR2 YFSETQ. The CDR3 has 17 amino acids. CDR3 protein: CASSPSHTTGGYNEQFF. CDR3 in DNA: TGCGCCAGCAGCCCGTCGCACACCACAGGGGGCTACAATGAGCAGTTCTTC.

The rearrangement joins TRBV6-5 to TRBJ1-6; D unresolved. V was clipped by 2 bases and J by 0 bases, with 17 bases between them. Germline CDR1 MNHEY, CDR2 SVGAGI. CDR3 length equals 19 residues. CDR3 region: CASSYARKPSSSYNSPLHF. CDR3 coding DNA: TGTGCCAGCAGTTACGCCAGGAAACCATCCAGCTCCTATAATTCACCCCTCCACTTT.

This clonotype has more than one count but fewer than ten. CDR3 bases: TGTGCCAGCACCGTCGGAGCATCGAACACCGGGGAGCTGTTTTTT. It translates to CASTVGASNTGELFF. The chain recombines TRBV12-3 or TRBV12-4 with TRBJ2-2; D ambiguous. Trimming removed 7 bases from V and 0 bases from J, with 12 bases in between. The CDR3 is 15 amino acids.

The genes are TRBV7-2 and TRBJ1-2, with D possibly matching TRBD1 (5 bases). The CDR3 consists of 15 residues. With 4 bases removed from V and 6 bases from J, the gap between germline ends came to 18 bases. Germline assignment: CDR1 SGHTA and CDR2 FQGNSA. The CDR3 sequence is CASSSRDSRDDGYTF. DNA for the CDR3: TGTGCCAGCAGCTCCCGAGACAGTCGGGACGATGGCTACACCTTC.

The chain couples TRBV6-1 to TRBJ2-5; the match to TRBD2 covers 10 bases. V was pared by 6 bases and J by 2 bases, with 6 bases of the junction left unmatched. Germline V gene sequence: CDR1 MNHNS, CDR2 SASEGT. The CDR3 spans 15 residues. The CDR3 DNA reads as TGTGCCAGCAGCGGACTAGCGGCTGTACAAGAGACCCAGTACTTC. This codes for CASSGLAAVQETQYF.

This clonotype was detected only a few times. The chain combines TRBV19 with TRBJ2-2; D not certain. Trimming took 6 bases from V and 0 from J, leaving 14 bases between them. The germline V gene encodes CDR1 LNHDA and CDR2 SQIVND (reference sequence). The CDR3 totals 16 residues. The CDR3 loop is CASSPFGSSNTGELFF. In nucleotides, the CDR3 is TGTGCCAGTAGCCCTTTTGGCAGCTCGAACACCGGGGAGCTGTTTTTT.

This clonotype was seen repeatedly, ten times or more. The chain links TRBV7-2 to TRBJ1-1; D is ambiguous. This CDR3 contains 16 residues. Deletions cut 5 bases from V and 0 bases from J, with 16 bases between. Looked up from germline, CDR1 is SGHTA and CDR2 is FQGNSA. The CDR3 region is CASSPALRTLNTEAFF. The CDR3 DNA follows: TGTGCCAGCAGCCCAGCGTTGCGGACGCTGAACACTGAAGCTTTCTTT.

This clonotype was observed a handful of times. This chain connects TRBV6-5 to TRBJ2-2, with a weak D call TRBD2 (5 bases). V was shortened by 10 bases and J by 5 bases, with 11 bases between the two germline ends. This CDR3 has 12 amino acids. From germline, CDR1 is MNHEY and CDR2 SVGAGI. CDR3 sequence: CATTRGTGELFF. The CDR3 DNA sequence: TGTGCCACCACCCGGGGTACCGGGGAGCTGTTTTTT.

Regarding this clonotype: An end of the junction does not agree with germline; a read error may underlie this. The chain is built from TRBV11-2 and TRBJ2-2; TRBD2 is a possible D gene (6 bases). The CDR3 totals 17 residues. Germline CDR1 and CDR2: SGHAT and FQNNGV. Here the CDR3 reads CASSQFLAPMNTGELFF. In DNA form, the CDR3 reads TGTGCCAGCAGCCAGTTTCTAGCGCCTATGAACACCGGGGAGCTGTTTTTC.

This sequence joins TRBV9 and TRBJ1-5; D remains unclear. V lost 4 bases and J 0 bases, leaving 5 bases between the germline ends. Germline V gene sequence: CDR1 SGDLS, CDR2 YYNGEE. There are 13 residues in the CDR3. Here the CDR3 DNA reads TGTGCCAGCAGCAAAGATAGCAATCAGCCCCAGCATTTT. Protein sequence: CASSKDSNQPQHF.

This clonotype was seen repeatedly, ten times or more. In nucleotides, the CDR3 is TGTGCCAGCAGCCTGGCCAATTCACCCCTCCACTTT. Protein sequence: CASSLANSPLHF. This chain uses TRBV7-9 with TRBJ1-6; D call uncertain. V shed 5 bases and J shed 7 bases, with 6 bases lying between them. Germline CDR1 reads SEHNR; CDR2 reads FQNEAQ (reference sequence). The CDR3 is made up of 12 amino acids.

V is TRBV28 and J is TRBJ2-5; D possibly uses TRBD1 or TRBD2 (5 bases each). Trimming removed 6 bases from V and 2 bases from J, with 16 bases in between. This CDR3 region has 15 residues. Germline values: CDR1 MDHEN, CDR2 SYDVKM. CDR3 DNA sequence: TGTGCCAGCAGCGCCACCGGGACCGTACAAGAGACCCAGTACTTC. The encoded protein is CASSATGTVQETQYF.